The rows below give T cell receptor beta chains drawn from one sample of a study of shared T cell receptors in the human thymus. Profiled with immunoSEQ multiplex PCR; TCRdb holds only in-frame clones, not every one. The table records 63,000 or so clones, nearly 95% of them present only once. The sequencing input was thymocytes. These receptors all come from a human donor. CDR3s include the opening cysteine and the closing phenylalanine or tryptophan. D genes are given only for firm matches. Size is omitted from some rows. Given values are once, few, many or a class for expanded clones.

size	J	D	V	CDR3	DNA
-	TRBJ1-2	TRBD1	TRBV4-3	CASSQEEGLTGRLNYGYTF	TGCGCCAGCAGCCAAGAAGAAGGTCTGACAGGGAGGCTTAACTATGGCTACACCTTC
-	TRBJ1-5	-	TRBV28	CASSLTVGGVCSQGPDQPQHF	TGTGCCAGCAGTTTAACTGTAGGGGGGGTCTGTTCACAGGGTCCGGATCAGCCCCAGCATTTT
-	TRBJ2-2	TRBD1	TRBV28	CATGTGNTGELFF	TGTGCCACTGGGACAGGGAACACCGGGGAGCTGTTTTTT
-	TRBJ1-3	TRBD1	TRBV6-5	CASSYDTGVGNTIYF	TGTGCCAGCAGTTACGACACAGGGGTTGGAAACACCATATATTTT
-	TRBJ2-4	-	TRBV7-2	CASSPRTEWHQYF	TGTGCCAGCAGCCCAAGGACAGAATGGCATCAGTACTTC
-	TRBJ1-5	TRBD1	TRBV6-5	CASRNRGAKHQPQHF	TGTGCCAGCAGAAACAGGGGGGCGAAACATCAGCCCCAGCATTTT
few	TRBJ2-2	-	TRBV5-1	CASRGGENTGELFF	TGCGCCAGCAGGGGCGGGGAAAACACCGGGGAGCTGTTTTTT
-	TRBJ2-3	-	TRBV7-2	CASSLAGFRTDTQYF	TGTGCCAGCAGCTTAGCGGGGTTCCGCACAGATACGCAGTATTTT
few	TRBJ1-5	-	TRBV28	CASSPAGNQPQHF	TGTGCCAGCAGCCCCGCGGGCAATCAGCCCCAGCATTTT
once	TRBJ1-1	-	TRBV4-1	CASSQEQATEAFF	TGCGCCAGCAGCCAAGAGCAGGCCACTGAAGCTTTCTTT
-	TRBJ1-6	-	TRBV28	CASSFRLWDWSSYNSPLHF	TGTGCCAGCAGTTTCCGGCTGTGGGATTGGAGCTCCTATAATTCACCCCTCCACTTT
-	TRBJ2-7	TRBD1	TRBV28	CASSPGQGYRYEQYF	TGTGCCAGCAGTCCGGGACAGGGCTATAGGTACGAGCAGTACTTC
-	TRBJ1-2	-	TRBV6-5	CASSPPGFPYGYTF	TGTGCCAGCAGCCCTCCCGGGTTTCCTTATGGCTACACCTTC
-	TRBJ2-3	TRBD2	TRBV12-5	CASGLVPLPTSGGEVLPDTQYF	TGTGCTAGTGGTTTGGTACCCCTGCCGACTAGCGGGGGGGAGGTGCTCCCAGATACGCAGTATTTT
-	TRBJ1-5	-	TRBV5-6	CASSRRAGGNQPQHF	TGTGCCAGCAGCCGTAGGGCAGGGGGCAATCAGCCCCAGCATTTT
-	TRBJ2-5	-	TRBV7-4	CASSLESPEVEETQYF	TGTGCCAGCAGCTTAGAAAGTCCGGAGGTTGAAGAGACCCAGTACTTC
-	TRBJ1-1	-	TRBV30	CAWSRATGWHTEAFF	TGTGCCTGGAGCCGCGCCACAGGCTGGCACACTGAAGCTTTCTTT
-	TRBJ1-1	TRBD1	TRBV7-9	CASSSTGGHTEAFF	TGTGCCAGCAGCTCCACAGGGGGCCACACTGAAGCTTTCTTT
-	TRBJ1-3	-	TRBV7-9	CASSFKRQTFSISGNTIYF	TGTGCCAGCAGCTTCAAAAGACAGACCTTCTCAATCTCTGGAAACACCATATATTTT
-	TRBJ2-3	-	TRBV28	CASNKVGATSTDTQYF	TGTGCCAGCAATAAAGTGGGGGCCACCTCGACAGATACGCAGTATTTT
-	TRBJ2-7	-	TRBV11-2	CASSRGTYEQYF	TGTGCCAGCAGCCGAGGGACCTACGAGCAGTACTTC
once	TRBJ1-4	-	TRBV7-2	CASSAQLGGWDEKLFF	TGTGCCAGCAGCGCCCAATTGGGGGGTTGGGATGAAAAACTGTTTTTT
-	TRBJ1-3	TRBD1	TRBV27	CASSPDREAVILGSGNTIYF	TGTGCCAGCAGTCCCGACAGGGAGGCAGTAATTCTCGGCTCTGGAAACACCATATATTTT
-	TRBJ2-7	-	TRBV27	CASRRISGYEQYF	TGTGCCAGCAGACGAATAAGCGGGTACGAGCAGTACTTC
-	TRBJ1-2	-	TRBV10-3	CAIRDGGRYTF	TGTGCCATCAGGGACGGAGGAAGGTACACCTTC
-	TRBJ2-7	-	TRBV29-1	CSVGPGRAYEQYF	TGCAGCGTTGGGCCGGGACGGGCCTACGAGCAGTACTTC
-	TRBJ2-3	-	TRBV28	CASVNRKRPGDTQYF	TGTGCCAGCGTGAATCGAAAGAGACCGGGGGATACGCAGTATTTT
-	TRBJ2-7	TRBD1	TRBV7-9	CASSLAARGPAREQYF	TGTGCCAGCAGCTTAGCAGCCAGGGGGCCGGCCCGCGAGCAGTACTTC
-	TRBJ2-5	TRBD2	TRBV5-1	CASSLVVAGQETQYF	TGCGCCAGCAGCTTGGTGGTAGCGGGCCAAGAGACCCAGTACTTC
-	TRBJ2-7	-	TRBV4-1	CASSSDCEQYF	TGCGCCAGCAGTTCCGATTGCGAGCAGTACTTC
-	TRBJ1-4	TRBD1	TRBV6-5	CASKSGQGYEKLFF	TGTGCCAGCAAGTCGGGACAGGGATATGAAAAACTGTTTTTT
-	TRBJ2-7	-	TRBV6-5	CASSYSGFSYEQYF	TGTGCCAGCAGTTACTCGGGATTCTCCTACGAGCAGTACTTC
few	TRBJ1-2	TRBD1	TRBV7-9	CASSNTGTGEANYGYTF	TGTGCCAGCAGCAACACCGGGACAGGGGAGGCTAACTATGGCTACACCTTC
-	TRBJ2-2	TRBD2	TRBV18	CASSPKPPIGGGKTGELFF	TGTGCCAGCTCACCCAAGCCGCCGATCGGGGGAGGGAAGACCGGGGAGCTGTTTTTT
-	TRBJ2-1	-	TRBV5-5	CASSLANREQNEQFF	TGTGCCAGCAGCTTGGCGAACAGAGAGCAAAATGAGCAGTTCTTC
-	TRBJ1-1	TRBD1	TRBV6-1	CASSEAGQQGAVSEAFF	TGTGCCAGCAGTGAAGCCGGACAACAGGGGGCCGTTAGTGAAGCTTTCTTT
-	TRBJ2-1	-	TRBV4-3	CASSQGVWDNEQFF	TGCGCCAGCAGCCAAGGGGTTTGGGACAATGAGCAGTTCTTC
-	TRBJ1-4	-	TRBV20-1	CSAHSEKLFF	TGCAGTGCCCACAGTGAAAAACTGTTTTTT
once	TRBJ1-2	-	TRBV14	CASSQDMVGLRTYGYTF	TGTGCCAGCAGCCAAGATATGGTCGGGTTGCGTACCTATGGCTACACCTTC
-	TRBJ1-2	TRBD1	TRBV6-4	CASSPGTDRVVYTF	TGTGCCAGCAGTCCCGGCACGGACAGGGTAGTGTACACCTTC
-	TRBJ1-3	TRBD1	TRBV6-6	CASRRQGRNTIYF	TGTGCCAGCAGGAGACAGGGAAGAAACACCATATATTTT
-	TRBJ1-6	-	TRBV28	CASSLGGGPDSPLHF	TGTGCCAGCAGTTTAGGGGGGGGTCCTGACTCACCCCTCCACTTT
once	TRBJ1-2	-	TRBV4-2	CASSQDWRQGPYGYTF	TGTGCCAGCAGCCAAGATTGGAGGCAGGGACCCTATGGCTACACCTTC
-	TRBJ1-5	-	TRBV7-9	CASSRREGQPQHF	TGTGCCAGCAGCCGGCGGGAGGGTCAGCCCCAGCATTTT
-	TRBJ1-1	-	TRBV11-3	CASSIRPGTEAFF	TGTGCCAGCAGCATAAGACCTGGCACTGAAGCTTTCTTT
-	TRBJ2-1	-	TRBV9	CASSAHAPSSESSYNEQFF	TGTGCCAGCAGCGCACACGCACCTTCTAGCGAGAGCTCCTACAATGAGCAGTTCTTC
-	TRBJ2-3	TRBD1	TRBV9	CASSVGTGEDTDTQYF	TGTGCCAGCAGCGTAGGTACAGGGGAAGACACAGATACGCAGTATTTT
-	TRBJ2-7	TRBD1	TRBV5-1	CASSPLLKQGIPYEQYF	TGCGCCAGCAGCCCCCTCCTGAAACAGGGGATCCCCTACGAGCAGTACTTC
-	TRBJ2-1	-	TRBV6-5	CASSPVRDYNNEQFF	TGTGCCAGCAGCCCCGTCCGAGATTATAACAATGAGCAGTTCTTC
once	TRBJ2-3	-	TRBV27	CASSLTLGVLLTDTQYF	TGTGCCAGCAGTCTAACTTTAGGTGTCCTCCTCACAGATACGCAGTATTTT
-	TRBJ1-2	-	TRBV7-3	CASSLTFAGRKGGYTF	TGTGCCAGCAGCTTAACGTTCGCAGGGAGGAAAGGAGGCTACACCTTC